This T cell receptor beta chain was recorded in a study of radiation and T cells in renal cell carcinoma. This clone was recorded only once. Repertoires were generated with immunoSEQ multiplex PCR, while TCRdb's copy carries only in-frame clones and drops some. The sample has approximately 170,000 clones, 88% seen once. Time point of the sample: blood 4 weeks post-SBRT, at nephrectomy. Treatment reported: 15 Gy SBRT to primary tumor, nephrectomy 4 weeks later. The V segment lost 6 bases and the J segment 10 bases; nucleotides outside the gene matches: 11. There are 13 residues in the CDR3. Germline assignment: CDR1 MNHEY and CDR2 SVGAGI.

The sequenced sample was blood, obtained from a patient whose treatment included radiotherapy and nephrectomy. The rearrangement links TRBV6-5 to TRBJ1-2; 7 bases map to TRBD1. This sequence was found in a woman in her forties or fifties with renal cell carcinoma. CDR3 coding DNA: TGTGCCAGCAGGATACAGGGGAGGGGGGACTACACCTTC. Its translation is CASRIQGRGDYTF.